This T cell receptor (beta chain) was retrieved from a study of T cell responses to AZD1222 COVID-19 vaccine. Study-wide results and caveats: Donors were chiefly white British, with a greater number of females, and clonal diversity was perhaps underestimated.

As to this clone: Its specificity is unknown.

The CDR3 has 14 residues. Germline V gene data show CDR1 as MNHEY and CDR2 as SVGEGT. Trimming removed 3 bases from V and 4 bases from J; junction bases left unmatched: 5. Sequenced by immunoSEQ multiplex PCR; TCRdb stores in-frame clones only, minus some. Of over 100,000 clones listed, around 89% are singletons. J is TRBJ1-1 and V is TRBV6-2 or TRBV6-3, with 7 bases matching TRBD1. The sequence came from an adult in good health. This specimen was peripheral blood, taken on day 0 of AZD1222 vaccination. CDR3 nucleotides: TGTGCCAGCAGTTATAGGGGGCCGGGCACTGAAGCTTTCTTT. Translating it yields CASSYRGPGTEAFF.